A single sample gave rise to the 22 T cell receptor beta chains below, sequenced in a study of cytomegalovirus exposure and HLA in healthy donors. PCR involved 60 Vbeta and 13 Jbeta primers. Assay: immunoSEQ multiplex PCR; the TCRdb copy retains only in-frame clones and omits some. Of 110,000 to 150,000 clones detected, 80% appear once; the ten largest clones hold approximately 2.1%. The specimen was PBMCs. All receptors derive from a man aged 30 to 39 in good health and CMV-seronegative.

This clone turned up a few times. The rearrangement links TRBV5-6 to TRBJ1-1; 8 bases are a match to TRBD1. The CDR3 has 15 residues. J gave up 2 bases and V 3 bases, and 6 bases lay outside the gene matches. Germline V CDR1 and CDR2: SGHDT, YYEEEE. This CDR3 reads CASSYYDRGNTEAFF. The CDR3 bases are TGTGCCAGCAGCTATTACGACAGGGGTAACACTGAAGCTTTCTTT.

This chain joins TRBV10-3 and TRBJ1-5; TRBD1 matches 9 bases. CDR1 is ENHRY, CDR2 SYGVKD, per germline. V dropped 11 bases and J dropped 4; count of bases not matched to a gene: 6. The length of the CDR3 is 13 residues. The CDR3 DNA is TGTGCCGGTGGGACAGGGATTAATCAGCCCCAGCATTTT. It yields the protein CAGGTGINQPQHF.

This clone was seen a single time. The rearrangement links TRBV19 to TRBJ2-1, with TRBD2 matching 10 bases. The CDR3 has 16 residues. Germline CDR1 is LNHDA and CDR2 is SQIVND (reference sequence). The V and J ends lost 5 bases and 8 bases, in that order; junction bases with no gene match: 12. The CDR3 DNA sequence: TGTGCCAGTAGTGTCACCGGGACTAGCGTATCGGATGAGCAGTTCTTC. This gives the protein CASSVTGTSVSDEQFF.

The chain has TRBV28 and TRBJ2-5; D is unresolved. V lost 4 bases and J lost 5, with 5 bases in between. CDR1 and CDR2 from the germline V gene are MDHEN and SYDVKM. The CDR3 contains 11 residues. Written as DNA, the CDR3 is TGTGCCAGCAGTTCCCTGGAGACCCAGTACTTC. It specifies CASSSLETQYF.

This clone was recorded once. The CDR3 is CASSQELGYEQYF. DNA for the CDR3: TGCGCCAGCAGCCAGGAGCTAGGCTACGAGCAGTACTTC. The chain recombines TRBV4-1 with TRBJ2-7, with no clear D. The CDR3 loop spans 13 amino acids. Germline lookup yields CDR1 MGHRA and CDR2 YSYEKL. V was clipped by 3 bases and J by 3 bases, with 9 bases between them.

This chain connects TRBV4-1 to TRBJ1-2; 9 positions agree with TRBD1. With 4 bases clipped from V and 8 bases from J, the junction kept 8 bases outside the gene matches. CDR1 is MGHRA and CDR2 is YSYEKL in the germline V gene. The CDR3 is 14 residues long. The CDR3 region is CASSRPGTGSGYTF. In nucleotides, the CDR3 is TGCGCCAGCAGCCGCCCCGGGACAGGGAGCGGCTACACCTTC.

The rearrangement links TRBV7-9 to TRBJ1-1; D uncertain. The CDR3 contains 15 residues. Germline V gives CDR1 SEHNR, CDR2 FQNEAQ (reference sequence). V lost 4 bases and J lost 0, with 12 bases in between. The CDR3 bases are TGTGCCAGCAGCTCGACCAGGCGCATGAACACTGAAGCTTTCTTT. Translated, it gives CASSSTRRMNTEAFF.

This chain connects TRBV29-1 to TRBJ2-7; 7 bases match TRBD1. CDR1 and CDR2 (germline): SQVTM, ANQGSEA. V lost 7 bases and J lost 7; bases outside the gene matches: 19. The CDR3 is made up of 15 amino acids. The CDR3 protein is CSAYNTGQPNWEQYF. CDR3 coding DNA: TGCAGCGCATATAATACGGGACAGCCTAACTGGGAGCAGTACTTC.

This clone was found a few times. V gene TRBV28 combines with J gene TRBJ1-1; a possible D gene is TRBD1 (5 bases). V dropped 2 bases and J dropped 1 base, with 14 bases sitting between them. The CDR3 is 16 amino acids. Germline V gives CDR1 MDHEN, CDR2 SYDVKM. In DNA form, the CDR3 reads TGTGCCAGCAGTTTAAATCTAGGGGTTCCGAACACTGAAGCTTTCTTT. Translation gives CASSLNLGVPNTEAFF.

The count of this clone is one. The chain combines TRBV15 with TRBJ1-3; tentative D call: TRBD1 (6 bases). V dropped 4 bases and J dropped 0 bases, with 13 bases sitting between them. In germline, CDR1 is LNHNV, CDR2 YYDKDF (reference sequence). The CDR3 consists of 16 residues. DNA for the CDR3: TGTGCCACCAGCACAGGACAGCCGAGCTCTGGAAACACCATATATTTT. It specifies CATSTGQPSSGNTIYF.

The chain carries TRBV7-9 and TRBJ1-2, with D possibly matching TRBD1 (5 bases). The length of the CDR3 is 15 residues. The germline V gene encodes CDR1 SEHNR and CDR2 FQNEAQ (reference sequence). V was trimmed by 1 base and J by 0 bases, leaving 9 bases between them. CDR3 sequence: CASSLGQGANYGYTF. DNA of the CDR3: TGTGCCAGCAGCTTAGGGCAGGGTGCTAACTATGGCTACACCTTC.

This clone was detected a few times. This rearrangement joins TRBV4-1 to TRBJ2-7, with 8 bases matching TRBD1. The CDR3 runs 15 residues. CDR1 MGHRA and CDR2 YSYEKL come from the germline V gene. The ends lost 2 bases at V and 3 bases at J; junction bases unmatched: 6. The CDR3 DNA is TGCGCCAGCAGCCAAACCCGTGGACAGGGCTACGAGCAGTACTTC. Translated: CASSQTRGQGYEQYF.

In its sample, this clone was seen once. CDR3 region: CASSDGQGYYGYTF. Written as DNA, the CDR3 is TGCGCCAGCAGCGACGGACAGGGTTACTATGGCTACACCTTC. The chain employs TRBV5-1 and TRBJ1-2; TRBD1 matches at 8 bases. The V and J ends lost 4 bases and 3 bases, in that order; junction bases with no gene match: 5. The CDR3 covers 14 residues. The V gene's germline CDR1 is SGHRS and CDR2 YFSETQ.

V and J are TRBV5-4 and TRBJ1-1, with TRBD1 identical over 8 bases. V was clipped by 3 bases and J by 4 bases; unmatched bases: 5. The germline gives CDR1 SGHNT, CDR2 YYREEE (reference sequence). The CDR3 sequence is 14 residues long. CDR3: CASSSADRGTEAFF. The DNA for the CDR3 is TGTGCCAGCAGCTCGGCTGACAGGGGCACTGAAGCTTTCTTT.

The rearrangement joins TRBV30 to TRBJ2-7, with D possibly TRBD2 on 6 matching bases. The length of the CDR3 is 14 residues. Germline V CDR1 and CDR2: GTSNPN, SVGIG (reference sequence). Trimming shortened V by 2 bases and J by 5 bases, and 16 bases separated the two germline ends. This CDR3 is CAWSRRDLINEQYF. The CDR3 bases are TGTGCCTGGAGTCGGAGGGATTTGATTAACGAGCAGTACTTC.

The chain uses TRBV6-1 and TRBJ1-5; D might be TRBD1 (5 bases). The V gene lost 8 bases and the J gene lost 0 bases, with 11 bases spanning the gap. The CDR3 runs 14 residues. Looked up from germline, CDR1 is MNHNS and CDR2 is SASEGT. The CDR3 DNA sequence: TGTGCCAGCTTCTTGGGGGGTAGCAATCAGCCCCAGCATTTT. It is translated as CASFLGGSNQPQHF.

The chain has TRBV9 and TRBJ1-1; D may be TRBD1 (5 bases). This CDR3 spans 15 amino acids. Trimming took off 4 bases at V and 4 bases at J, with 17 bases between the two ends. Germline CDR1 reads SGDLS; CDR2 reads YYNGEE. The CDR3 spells CASSPDQPGGTEAFF. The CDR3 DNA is TGTGCCAGCAGCCCCGACCAACCCGGGGGCACTGAAGCTTTCTTT. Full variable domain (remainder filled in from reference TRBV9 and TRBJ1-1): DSGVTQTPKHLITATGQRVTLRCSPRSGDLSVYWYQQSLDQGLQFLIQYYNGEERAKGNILERFSAQQFPDLHSELNLSSLELGDSALYFCASSPDQPGGTEAFFGQGTRLTVV.

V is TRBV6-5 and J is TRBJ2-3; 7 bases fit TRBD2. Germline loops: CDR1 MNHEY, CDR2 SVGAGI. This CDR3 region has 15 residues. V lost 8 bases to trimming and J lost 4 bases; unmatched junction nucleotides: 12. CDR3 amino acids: CASGPTSQGADTQYF. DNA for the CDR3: TGTGCCAGCGGACCGACTAGCCAAGGAGCAGATACGCAGTATTTT.

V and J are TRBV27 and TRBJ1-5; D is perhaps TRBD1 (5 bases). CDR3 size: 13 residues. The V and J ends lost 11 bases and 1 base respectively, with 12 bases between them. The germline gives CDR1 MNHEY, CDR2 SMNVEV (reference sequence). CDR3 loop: CAAGGGSNQPQHF. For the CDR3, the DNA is TGTGCCGCGGGGGGAGGAAGCAATCAGCCCCAGCATTTT.

The CDR3 bases are TGTGCCAGCTCACCTTCCGGGACAGGGAAAGAAGGTACGCAGTATTTT. It specifies CASSPSGTGKEGTQYF. This chain links TRBV18 with TRBJ2-3; 9 bases agree with TRBD1. The CDR3 runs 16 residues. The germline V gene encodes CDR1 KGHSH and CDR2 LQKENI. The V and J ends lost 3 bases and 8 bases, in that order; junction bases with no gene match: 12. The full variable domain, its missing parts supplied by reference TRBV18 and TRBJ2-3, is NAGVMQNPRHLVRRRGQEARLRCSPMKGHSHVYWYRQLPEEGLKFMVYLQKENIIDESGMPKERFSAEFPKEGPSILRIQQVVRGDSAAYFCASSPSGTGKEGTQYFGPGTRLTVL.

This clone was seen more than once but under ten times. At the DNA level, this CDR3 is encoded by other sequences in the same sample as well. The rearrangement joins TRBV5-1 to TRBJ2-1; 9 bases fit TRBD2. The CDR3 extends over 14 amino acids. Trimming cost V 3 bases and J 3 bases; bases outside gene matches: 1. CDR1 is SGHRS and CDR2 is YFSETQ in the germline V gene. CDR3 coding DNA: TGCGCCAGCAGCTCAGCGGGAGGCTACAATGAGCAGTTCTTC. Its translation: CASSSAGGYNEQFF.

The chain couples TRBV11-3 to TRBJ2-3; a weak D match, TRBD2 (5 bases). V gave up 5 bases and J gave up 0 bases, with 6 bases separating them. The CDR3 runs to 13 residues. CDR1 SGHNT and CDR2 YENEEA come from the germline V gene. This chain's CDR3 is CASSGGSTDTQYF. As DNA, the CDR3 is TGTGCCAGCAGCGGCGGGAGCACAGATACGCAGTATTTT.